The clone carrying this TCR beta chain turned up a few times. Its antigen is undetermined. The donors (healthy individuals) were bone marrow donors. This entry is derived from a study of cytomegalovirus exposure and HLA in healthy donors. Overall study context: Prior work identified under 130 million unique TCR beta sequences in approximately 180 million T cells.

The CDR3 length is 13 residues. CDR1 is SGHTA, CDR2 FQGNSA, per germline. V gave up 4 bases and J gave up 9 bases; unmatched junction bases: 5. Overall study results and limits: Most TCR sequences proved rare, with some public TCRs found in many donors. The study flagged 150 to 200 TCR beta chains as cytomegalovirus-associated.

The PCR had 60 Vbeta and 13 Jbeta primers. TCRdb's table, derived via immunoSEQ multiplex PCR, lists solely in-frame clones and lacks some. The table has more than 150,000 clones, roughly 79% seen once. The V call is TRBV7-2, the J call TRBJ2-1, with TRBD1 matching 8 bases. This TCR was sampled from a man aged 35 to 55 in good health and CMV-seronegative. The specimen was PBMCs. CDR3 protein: CASSSQQGGEQFF. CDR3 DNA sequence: TGTGCCAGCAGCTCACAACAGGGGGGTGAGCAGTTCTTC.